These T cell receptor beta chains were read from a single sample in a study of response to subunit inactivated influenza vaccine. TCRdb re-derived calls from the RT-PCR reads in MiXCR, one entry per CDR3 protein. The sample shows about 520,000 distinct CDR3 sequences, more than 7% of them seen only once. Sample: PBMCs from blood, taken roughly 24 months after vaccination. Source of these receptors: a man aged 50-75 years who received an inactivated influenza vaccine. CDR3s include the opening cysteine and the closing phenylalanine or tryptophan. D genes are given only for firm matches. Not all rows give a size; the values are once, few, many and, for expanded clones, a class.

clone_size,j_call,v_call,d_call,cdr3_nt,cdr3_aa
few,TRBJ2-1,TRBV5-1,TRBD1,TGCGCCAGCAGCCCCCAGGGGGAACCTACGAATGAGCAGTTCTTC,CASSPQGEPTNEQFF
-,TRBJ2-3,TRBV6-1,-,TGTGCCAGCAGCCGCGGGACATACACAGATACGCAGTATTTT,CASSRGTYTDTQYF
many,TRBJ1-4,TRBV7-9,-,TGTGCCAGCGGGAAGACAGACATTAATGAAAAACTGTTTTTT,CASGKTDINEKLFF
few,TRBJ2-7,TRBV7-2,TRBD1,TGTGCCAGCAGCTCAAGACAGGGCAGCACAGAGCAGTACTTC,CASSSRQGSTEQYF
many,TRBJ2-6,TRBV27,-,TGTGCCTCCTGCACCAACTCTGGGGCCAACGTCCTGACTTTC,CASCTNSGANVLTF
many,TRBJ2-2,TRBV7-7,-,TGTGCCAGCAGCGCTAGGCTAGGGACCGGGGAGCTGTTTTTT,CASSARLGTGELFF
-,TRBJ2-4,TRBV4-1,-,TGCGCCAGCAGCCTCGTTGAGGGAGCCAAAAACATTCAGTACTTC,CASSLVEGAKNIQYF
few,TRBJ1-1,TRBV3-1,-,TGTGCCAGCAGCCAAGGTTTCAGGACAGTGAACACTGAAGCTTTCTTT,CASSQGFRTVNTEAFF
-,TRBJ2-1,TRBV20-1,-,TGCAGTGCTAGTCCAACCACCCCCCGGGCGTTCCAGTTCTTC,CSASPTTPRAFQFF
-,TRBJ2-7,TRBV11-2,-,TGTGCCAGCAGCTTAGGTAATTCTCGGACCTACGAGCTGTACTTC,CASSLGNSRTYELYF
-,TRBJ2-5,TRBV20-1,-,TGCAGTGCTAGAGATACGGGCCTTCAAGAGACCCAGTACTTC,CSARDTGLQETQYF
-,TRBJ2-3,TRBV5-1,TRBD1,TGCGCCAGCAGCGTTCGGACAGGGGGCGGCTCAGATACGCAGTATTTT,CASSVRTGGGSDTQYF
few,TRBJ2-2,TRBV7-2,TRBD2,TGTGCCAGCAGCTTAGCGGCTAGCGGGGGGGCCGTGGACACCGGGGAGCTGTTTTTT,CASSLAASGGAVDTGELFF
-,TRBJ1-1,TRBV28,-,TGTGCCAGCAGTTTCGAGTTCAGGGAGGACCCTGAAGCTTTCTTT,CASSFEFREDPEAFF
many,TRBJ2-2,TRBV20-1,TRBD1,TGCAGTGCTAAGACAGGGGGCGGCGGGGAGCTGTTTTTT,CSAKTGGGGELFF
few,TRBJ2-5,TRBV2,-,TGTGCCAGCAGAAGCGATGGGCAAGAGACCCAGTACTTC,CASRSDGQETQYF
-,TRBJ2-1,TRBV12-3/TRBV12-4,TRBD2,TGTGCCAGCAGTTTGACTAGCGGGGGGGGCCCGGGGTACAATGAGCAGTTCTTC,CASSLTSGGGPGYNEQFF
many,TRBJ2-7,TRBV6-2/TRBV6-3,TRBD2,TGTGCCAGCAGTTACCAGGCCCCTAGCGGGAATTACAAGGCCCTCTACGAGCAGTACTTC,CASSYQAPSGNYKALYEQYF
once,TRBJ1-6,TRBV6-5,-,TGTGCCAGCAGTTACTCGCCCTCCGTTGGCAGATATAATTCACCCCTCCACTTT,CASSYSPSVGRYNSPLHF
-,TRBJ2-1,TRBV10-3,-,TGTGCCACCCATAGCGGAGACTACAATGAGCAGTTCTTC,CATHSGDYNEQFF
few,TRBJ1-4,TRBV4-1,TRBD1,TGCGCCAGCAGCCAGGGACAGGGCGCAGAAAAACTGTTTTTT,CASSQGQGAEKLFF
few,TRBJ2-7,TRBV5-1,TRBD2,TGCGCCAGCAGCTTGTTTGGCGGGAGGGCTTTCGAGCAGTACTTC,CASSLFGGRAFEQYF
few,TRBJ2-1,TRBV18,TRBD2,TGTGCCAGCTCAATGACTAGCGCATCCTACAATGAGCAGTTCTTC,CASSMTSASYNEQFF
few,TRBJ2-1,TRBV2,TRBD2,TGTGCCAGCAGTGAAAAGTCTAGCGGGGCCATTGAGCAGTTCTTC,CASSEKSSGAIEQFF